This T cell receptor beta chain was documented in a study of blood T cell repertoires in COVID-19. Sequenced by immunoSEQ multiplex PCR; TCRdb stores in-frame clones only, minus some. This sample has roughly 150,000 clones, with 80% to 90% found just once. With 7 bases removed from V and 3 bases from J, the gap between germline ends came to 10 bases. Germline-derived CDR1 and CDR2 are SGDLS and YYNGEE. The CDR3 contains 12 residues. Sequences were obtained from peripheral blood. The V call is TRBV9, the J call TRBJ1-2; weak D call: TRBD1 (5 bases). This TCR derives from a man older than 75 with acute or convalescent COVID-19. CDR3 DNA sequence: TGTGCCAGCGCGTGGGGGGACTATGGCTACACCTTC. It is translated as CASAWGDYGYTF.